The 15 T cell receptor beta chains listed next were all sequenced from one sample in a study of T cells after yellow fever vaccination. In TCRdb, the 5' RACE reads were re-called with MiXCR into one record per CDR3 protein. The repertoire consists of more than 75,000 distinct CDR3 sequences, with almost 9% occurring once and the leading ten covering roughly 17%. The starting material was CD8+ T cells not binding an NS4B(214-222) dextramer, sorted from PBMCs, obtained more than 13 days after the first yellow fever vaccination. The origin of the receptors is a young man who received the YFV17D yellow fever vaccine.

This clonotype was picked up a small number of times. The J gene is TRBJ2-1, the V gene TRBV5-1; the match to TRBD2 covers 13 bases. The CDR3 contains 21 residues. Germline V gives CDR1 SGHRS, CDR2 YFSETQ. With 2 bases clipped from V and 4 bases from J, the junction kept 18 bases outside the gene matches. This CDR3 is CASSFPTSGGGSSRQYNEQFF. The DNA of the CDR3 is TGCGCCAGCAGCTTCCCCACTAGCGGGGGGGGGTCCTCACGCCAATACAATGAGCAGTTCTTC.

V and J are TRBV20-1 and TRBJ2-7, with D tentatively TRBD2 (6 bases). Trimming took off 6 bases at V and 6 bases at J, with 15 bases between the two ends. The CDR3 totals 12 residues. CDR1 is DFQATT, CDR2 SNEGSKA, per germline (reference sequence). The CDR3 spells CSASGGTSEQYF. In nucleotides, the CDR3 is TGCAGTGCCTCTGGAGGGACTTCCGAGCAGTACTTC.

Only a few counts were recorded for this clonotype. V is TRBV6-5 and J is TRBJ1-6, with a weak D call TRBD1 (6 bases). This CDR3 spans 14 amino acids. Trimming removed 5 bases from V and 13 bases from J, with 18 bases in between. Germline assignment: CDR1 MNHEY and CDR2 SVGAGI. The DNA for the CDR3 is TGTGCCAGCAGTACTGCCCAGGGGCTTTACCCCCTCCACTTT. Protein product: CASSTAQGLYPLHF.

This clonotype was seen at least ten times. The gene calls are TRBV7-8 and TRBJ2-1, with D perhaps matching TRBD2 (6 bases). Trimming removed 0 bases from V and 5 bases from J, with 8 bases in between. Looked up from germline, CDR1 is SGHVS and CDR2 is FQNEAQ. The CDR3 is made up of 14 amino acids. CDR3 DNA sequence: TGTGCCAGCAGCTTAGCGCGGGGCCACAATGAGCAGTTCTTC. It translates to CASSLARGHNEQFF.

This chain joins TRBV4-3 and TRBJ1-2, with 7 nucleotides matching TRBD1. Germline-derived CDR1 and CDR2 are LGHNA and YSLEER. The V and J ends lost 0 bases and 2 bases, in that order; junction bases with no gene match: 18. This CDR3 is built from 20 residues. In nucleotides, the CDR3 is TGCGCCAGCAGCCAAGATCTAATGGGGACAGAAGAGATTGGGAACTATGGCTACACCTTC. This codes for CASSQDLMGTEEIGNYGYTF.

The chain employs TRBV10-3 and TRBJ1-1, with 9 bases identical to TRBD1. The V and J ends lost 0 bases and 0 bases, in that order; junction bases with no gene match: 2. The CDR3 sequence is 16 residues long. Germline V gives CDR1 ENHRY, CDR2 SYGVKD. CDR3 protein: CAISESTGGLNTEAFF. For the CDR3, the DNA is TGTGCCATCAGTGAGTCGACAGGGGGTTTGAACACTGAAGCTTTCTTT.

Worth noting for this clonotype: A much larger clone differs by one base, so this may be a read error. The chain is built from TRBV5-1 and TRBJ2-5; D assignment may be TRBD1 or TRBD2 (5 bases each). This CDR3 is 15 amino acids long. V was pared by 0 bases and J by 5 bases, with 14 bases between. CDR1 and CDR2 (germline): SGHRS, YFSETQ. The DNA for the CDR3 is TGCGCCAGCAGCTTGGAAGGGGACGATATCGAGACCCAGTACTTC. Encoded protein: CASSLEGDDIETQYF.

The rearrangement joins TRBV7-6 to TRBJ2-5, with D maybe TRBD2 (6 bases). The V gene's germline CDR1 is SGHVS and CDR2 FNYEAQ. The V and J ends lost 6 bases and 2 bases respectively, with 13 bases between them. This CDR3 region has 14 residues. The CDR3 DNA reads TGTGCCAGCAGGAGAATAGCGGAACAAGAGACCCAGTACTTC. This sequence encodes CASRRIAEQETQYF.

This clonotype was counted between two and nine times. The chain uses TRBV18 and TRBJ2-4; 9 positions match TRBD1. This CDR3 has 14 residues. CDR1 is KGHSH and CDR2 is LQKENI in the germline V gene. V lost 0 bases and J lost 9; bases outside the gene matches: 3. The CDR3 DNA is TGTGCCAGCTCACCACCGGGGACAGGGCCCATTCAGTACTTC. Translating gives CASSPPGTGPIQYF.

This clonotype came up many times. The chain joins TRBV9 to TRBJ1-1; D unresolved. CDR3 length: 12 amino acids. V was shortened by 3 bases and J by 5 bases, with 8 bases between the two germline ends. CDR1 and CDR2 (germline): SGDLS, YYNGEE. CDR3 in DNA: TGTGCCAGCAGCGGAGGTGGTACTGAAGCTTTCTTT. Amino acids: CASSGGGTEAFF. Complete variable domain (other parts from reference TRBV9 and TRBJ1-1): DSGVTQTPKHLITATGQRVTLRCSPRSGDLSVYWYQQSLDQGLQFLIQYYNGEERAKGNILERFSAQQFPDLHSELNLSSLELGDSALYFCASSGGGTEAFFGQGTRLTVV.

This CDR3 is CATSENTGGYNEQFF. CDR3 sequence (DNA): TGTGCCACCAGTGAGAACACAGGGGGGTACAATGAGCAGTTCTTC. V usage is TRBV24-1 and J usage is TRBJ2-1, with TRBD1 matching 8 bases. V lost 4 bases, J lost 4 bases, and 5 bases stayed unmatched. The germline V gene has CDR1 KGHDR and CDR2 SFDVKD. The CDR3 runs to 15 residues.

This clonotype has only a few counts. V is TRBV4-3 and J is TRBJ2-3; 14 bases line up with TRBD2. The CDR3 totals 19 residues. Germline CDR1 reads LGHNA; CDR2 reads YSLEER. With V trimmed by 1 base and J by 0 bases, 6 bases remained unmatched. CDR3 sequence: CASSQGTSGGTSSTDTQYF. CDR3 coding DNA: TGCGCCAGCAGCCAAGGGACTAGCGGGGGGACCTCTAGCACAGATACGCAGTATTTT.

The V gene is TRBV7-9, the J gene TRBJ1-2; D is ambiguous. Germline assignment: CDR1 SEHNR and CDR2 FQNEAQ (reference sequence). V was trimmed by 4 bases and J by 6 bases, leaving 12 bases between them. CDR3 length equals 13 residues. The CDR3 here is CASSSREGHGYTF. The CDR3 nucleotides read TGTGCCAGCAGCTCCCGTGAAGGGCATGGCTACACCTTC.

The chain couples TRBV6-1 to TRBJ2-7; TRBD2 aligns across 7 bases. Losses at the gene ends were 6 bases for V and 0 bases for J; bases not matched to a gene: 14. Germline CDR1 MNHNS, CDR2 SASEGT. The CDR3 sequence is 17 residues long. CDR3 protein: CASRGLTGGRSSYEQYF. The CDR3 bases are TGTGCCAGCAGGGGACTAACGGGGGGACGTAGCTCCTACGAGCAGTACTTC.

The chain combines TRBV5-5 with TRBJ2-7; 9 nucleotides match TRBD1. The CDR3 length is 13 residues. Germline CDR1 and CDR2: SGHKS and YYEKEE (reference sequence). Germline trimming cut 4 bases from V and 12 bases from J; bases unmatched to any gene: 11. The CDR3 protein is CASSPGIQGAGYV. In DNA form, the CDR3 reads TGTGCCAGCAGCCCGGGGATACAGGGGGCTGGGTACGTC.